This TCR beta chain was sequenced during a study of neurological immune-mediated disorders. Study-wide background: Multiple sclerosis patients numbered around 34, with approximately 30 relapsing-remitting and 3 secondary progressive. Broader study findings: Across subjects, expanded clones had no CDR3 amino acid sequences in common, pointing to private repertoires in all groups. Whereas HTLV-1-associated myelopathy showed the most TCR clonal expansion, multiple sclerosis showed the least, with levels below those of healthy controls.

Input was around 1 million sorted T cells, either CD4+ or CD8+. This CDR3 comprises 13 residues. Per the germline V gene, CDR1 is SGHTA and CDR2 is FQGNSA. Trimming at V came to 5 bases and at J to 6 bases, leaving 5 bases not matched to a gene. In this sample, this clonotype turned up many times. Its antigen is unidentified. TCRdb reprocessed the 5' RACE reads via MiXCR and lists one record per CDR3 protein. The repertoire holds roughly 48,000 distinct CDR3 sequences, with more than 5% as singletons. The TCR sequence derives from a woman aged 18-35 years with multiple sclerosis. The chain employs TRBV7-2 and TRBJ2-3, with TRBD2 matching 7 bases. The sequencing input was CD4+ T cells from blood. The CDR3 sequence is CASSQRGSDTQYF. The CDR3 nucleotides are TGTGCCAGCAGCCAGCGCGGGAGTGATACGCAGTATTTT.